This T cell receptor beta chain was identified during a study of cytomegalovirus exposure and HLA in healthy donors. Germline loops: CDR1 SSHAT, CDR2 FNYEAQ (reference sequence). The CDR3 length is 13 residues. This clone was counted a few times. One junction end does not reproduce the germline sequence, and a read error may be involved. Primers for the PCR totalled 60 Vbeta and 13 Jbeta. This table comes from immunoSEQ multiplex PCR, and its TCRdb copy is limited to in-frame clones, with some not included. The sample shows under 200,000 clones, roughly 82% of them seen only once. V usage is TRBV7-7 and J usage is TRBJ1-1, with D tentatively TRBD1 (6 bases). Sequences were obtained from PBMCs. This clonotype was sampled from a woman aged 50 to 60 in good health and CMV-seropositive. The CDR3 here is CASSRQENTEAFF. CDR3 DNA sequence: TGTGCTAGCAGCAGACAGGAGAACACTGAAGCTTTCTTT.